This TCR beta chain was captured by sequencing in a study of technical replicates of blood from four donors. Assay: immunoSEQ multiplex PCR; the TCRdb copy retains only in-frame clones and omits some. The table includes over 75,000 clones, around 97% detected once. V dropped 5 bases and J dropped 6; count of bases not matched to a gene: 11. The germline V gene encodes CDR1 LNHDA and CDR2 SQIVND (reference sequence). This CDR3 spans 15 amino acids. This clone was seen once. The rearrangement links TRBV19 to TRBJ1-2, with 8 bases that match TRBD1. The receptor was derived from a human donor in good health. Sequenced material: T cells isolated from PBMCs. The CDR3 DNA reads TGTGCCAGTAGTCCGGGACAGGCCCGGGGGAATGGCTACACCTTC. Translated, it gives CASSPGQARGNGYTF.